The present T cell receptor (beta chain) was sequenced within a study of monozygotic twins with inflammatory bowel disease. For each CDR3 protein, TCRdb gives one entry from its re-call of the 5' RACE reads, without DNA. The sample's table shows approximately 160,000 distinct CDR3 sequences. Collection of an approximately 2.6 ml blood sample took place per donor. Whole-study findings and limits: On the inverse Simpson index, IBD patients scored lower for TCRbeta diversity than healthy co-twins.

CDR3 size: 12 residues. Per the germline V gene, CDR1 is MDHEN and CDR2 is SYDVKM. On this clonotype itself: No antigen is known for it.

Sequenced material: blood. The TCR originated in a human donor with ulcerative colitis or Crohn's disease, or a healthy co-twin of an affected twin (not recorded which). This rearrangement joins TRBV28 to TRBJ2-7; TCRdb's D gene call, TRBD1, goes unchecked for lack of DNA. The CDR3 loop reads CASGSGGREQYF.